The 18 T cell receptor beta chains given below trace back to one sample, sequenced in a study of blood T cell repertoires in COVID-19. The data were produced by immunoSEQ multiplex PCR, yet TCRdb's version contains in-frame clones alone and is incomplete. The table shows over 55,000 clones, with roughly 80% occurring only once. Specimen: peripheral blood. The receptors originated from a man in his forties or fifties with active COVID-19.

The chain has TRBV27 and TRBJ2-1; 8 bases fit TRBD2. CDR1 and CDR2 from the germline V gene are MNHEY and SMNVEV (reference sequence). CDR3 length: 15 residues. J lost 10 bases, V lost 4 bases, and 12 bases had no gene match. Written as DNA, the CDR3 is TGTGCCAGCAGTTCAACGGGACTAGGACCTAGGGAGCAGTTCTTC. Translation: CASSSTGLGPREQFF.

This chain connects TRBV20-1 to TRBJ2-4; 9 bases match TRBD2. CDR1 and CDR2 (germline): DFQATT, SNEGSKA (reference sequence). J lost 0 bases, V lost 3 bases, and 3 bases had no gene match. There are 15 residues in the CDR3. The CDR3 reads CSASGLAQAKNIQYF. The CDR3 coding sequence is TGCAGTGCTAGTGGACTAGCGCAAGCCAAAAACATTCAGTACTTC.

The genes are TRBV7-9 and TRBJ2-7; TRBD2 is a possible D gene (6 bases). Germline-derived CDR1 and CDR2 are SEHNR and FQNEAQ (reference sequence). V lost 7 bases and J 1 base, leaving 11 bases between the germline ends. This CDR3 is built from 13 residues. The CDR3 bases are TGTGCCAGCACCCTGGGAGGATCCTACGAGCAGTACTTC. This codes for CASTLGGSYEQYF. Variable domain in full (rest from reference TRBV7-9 and TRBJ2-7): DTGVSQNPRHKITKRGQNVTFRCDPISEHNRLYWYRQTLGQGPEFLTYFQNEAQLEKSRLLSDRFSAERPKGSFSTLEIQRTEQGDSAMYLCASTLGGSYEQYFGPGTRLTVT.

V gene TRBV5-1 combines with J gene TRBJ1-1; D call uncertain. CDR1 and CDR2 (germline): SGHRS, YFSETQ. Trimming took off 3 bases at V and 0 bases at J, with 9 bases between the two ends. The CDR3 extends over 14 amino acids. The CDR3 reads CASSYTTMNTEAFF. CDR3 in DNA: TGCGCCAGCAGCTATACGACAATGAACACTGAAGCTTTCTTT.

V gene TRBV6-4 combines with J gene TRBJ1-1; possible D gene TRBD1, 5 bases. Trimming left V 6 bases short and J 0 bases short, with 8 bases between. Germline V gene data show CDR1 as MRHNA and CDR2 as SNTAGT. This CDR3 is built from 13 residues. The CDR3 coding sequence is TGTGCCAGCAGCTTACAGGTGAACACTGAAGCTTTCTTT. This sequence encodes CASSLQVNTEAFF.

The chain recombines TRBV5-4 with TRBJ2-2, with 7 bases identical to TRBD1. V shed 6 bases, J shed 1 base, and the junction held 3 bases outside the gene matches. CDR3 size: 14 residues. CDR1 and CDR2 (germline): SGHNT, YYREEE (reference sequence). The CDR3 here is CASKGQQNTGELFF. CDR3 bases: TGTGCCAGCAAGGGACAGCAGAACACCGGGGAGCTGTTTTTT.

The chain is built from TRBV7-6 and TRBJ1-5, with 9 bases identical to TRBD1. This CDR3 spans 16 amino acids. Germline CDR1 and CDR2: SGHVS and FNYEAQ. Germline trimming cut 5 bases from V and 4 bases from J; bases unmatched to any gene: 9. CDR3 nucleotide sequence: TGTGCCAGCAGCCCAGAAGGACAGGGGAGGAATCAGCCCCAGCATTTT. It encodes CASSPEGQGRNQPQHF.

This chain links TRBV5-1 with TRBJ1-4; D gene unclear. This CDR3 spans 13 amino acids. CDR1 is SGHRS and CDR2 is YFSETQ in the germline V gene. Trimming removed 3 bases at V and 0 bases at J, with 3 bases between. The CDR3 DNA reads as TGCGCCAGCAGCTCGGCAACTAATGAAAAACTGTTTTTT. Translated, it gives CASSSATNEKLFF.

The rearrangement joins TRBV24-1 to TRBJ2-2; tentatively, D is TRBD1 (6 bases). The length of the CDR3 is 15 residues. CDR1 and CDR2 from the germline V gene are KGHDR and SFDVKD. V dropped 3 bases and J dropped 5 bases, with 12 bases sitting between them. CDR3 sequence: CATSDLEDSTGELFF. The CDR3 nucleotides read TGTGCCACCAGTGATCTAGAGGACAGTACCGGGGAGCTGTTTTTT.

This clone has only a few counts. The V and J genes are TRBV29-1 and TRBJ2-2; the D gene is possibly TRBD1 (5 bases). This CDR3 spans 12 amino acids. V lost 2 bases, J lost 6 bases, and 7 bases lay in between. Germline CDR1 reads SQVTM; CDR2 reads ANQGSEA. The CDR3 protein is CSVEWGSGELFF. The CDR3 DNA follows: TGCAGCGTTGAATGGGGCTCCGGGGAGCTGTTTTTT.

This clone was observed once. This chain links TRBV6-5 with TRBJ2-7; D is uncertain. The CDR3 covers 13 residues. CDR1 and CDR2 (germline): MNHEY, SVGAGI. V was trimmed by 8 bases and J by 2 bases, leaving 13 bases between them. The chain's CDR3 is CASGKSQTYEQYF. For the CDR3, the DNA is TGTGCCAGCGGTAAGTCACAGACCTACGAGCAGTACTTC.

V is TRBV4-1 and J is TRBJ1-1; tentative D call: TRBD1 (6 bases). Germline CDR1 reads MGHRA; CDR2 reads YSYEKL. Trimming removed 2 bases at V and 8 bases at J, with 15 bases between. The length of the CDR3 is 14 residues. The DNA for the CDR3 is TGCGCCAGCAGCCAACCACAGGGTCCGGGGGAAGCTTTCTTT. Its protein product is CASSQPQGPGEAFF.

The chain recombines TRBV20-1 with TRBJ2-1; D unclear. V dropped 6 bases and J dropped 5 bases, with 8 bases sitting between them. The germline gives CDR1 DFQATT, CDR2 SNEGSKA (reference sequence). The CDR3 has 11 residues. In nucleotides, the CDR3 is TGCAGTGCCCCGTCTCACAATGAGCAGTTCTTC. This codes for CSAPSHNEQFF.

The V gene is TRBV7-2, the J gene TRBJ2-7; D gene uncertain. This CDR3 region has 14 residues. V was shortened by 2 bases and J by 5 bases, with 13 bases between the two germline ends. Looked up from germline, CDR1 is SGHTA and CDR2 is FQGNSA. The CDR3 nucleotides read TGTGCCAGCAGCTTACTGGCGGTTTACCACGAGCAGTACTTC. This translates into CASSLLAVYHEQYF.

The J gene is TRBJ2-1, the V gene TRBV5-1; perhaps TRBD2 as D (6 bases). The germline V and J ends were trimmed by 5 bases and 3 bases, with 12 bases remaining between them. CDR1 and CDR2 from the germline V gene are SGHRS and YFSETQ. The CDR3 has 14 residues. CDR3 loop: CASRRDSVYNEQFF. The CDR3 bases are TGCGCCAGCAGGCGGGACTCCGTCTACAATGAGCAGTTCTTC.

A few counts support this clone. DNA of the CDR3: TGCAGTGCTAGTAATCCACAGACAGGCCCCAATCAGCCCCAGCATTTT. Translating it yields CSASNPQTGPNQPQHF. The V gene is TRBV20-1, the J gene TRBJ1-5; maybe TRBD1 (6 bases). V was pared by 3 bases and J by 3 bases, with 18 bases between. The CDR3 has 16 residues. In germline, CDR1 is DFQATT, CDR2 SNEGSKA (reference sequence).

This chain links TRBV6-5 with TRBJ2-7, with 7 bases fitting TRBD2. Germline trimming cut 5 bases from V and 10 bases from J; bases unmatched to any gene: 14. The CDR3 runs to 14 residues. In germline, CDR1 is MNHEY, CDR2 SVGAGI. CDR3 in amino acids: CASSRGLTPSPQYF. The DNA of the CDR3 is TGTGCCAGCAGTAGGGGACTAACCCCGTCGCCTCAGTACTTC.

The rearrangement joins TRBV5-4 to TRBJ2-2, with TRBD2 matching 14 bases. V shed 4 bases, J shed 5 bases, and the junction held 13 bases outside the gene matches. Germline CDR1 SGHNT, CDR2 YYREEE (reference sequence). The CDR3 is 19 residues long. DNA for the CDR3: TGTGCCAGCAGCCCCCTAGGGGGGGGACTAGCGGGAGTTACCGGGGAGCTGTTTTTT. Its protein product is CASSPLGGGLAGVTGELFF. The whole variable domain, remainder taken from reference TRBV5-4 and TRBJ2-2, is ETGVTQSPTHLIKTRGQQVTLRCSSQSGHNTVSWYQQALGQGPQFIFQYYREEENGRGNFPPRFSGLQFPNYSSELNVNALELDDSALYLCASSPLGGGLAGVTGELFFGEGSRLTVL.